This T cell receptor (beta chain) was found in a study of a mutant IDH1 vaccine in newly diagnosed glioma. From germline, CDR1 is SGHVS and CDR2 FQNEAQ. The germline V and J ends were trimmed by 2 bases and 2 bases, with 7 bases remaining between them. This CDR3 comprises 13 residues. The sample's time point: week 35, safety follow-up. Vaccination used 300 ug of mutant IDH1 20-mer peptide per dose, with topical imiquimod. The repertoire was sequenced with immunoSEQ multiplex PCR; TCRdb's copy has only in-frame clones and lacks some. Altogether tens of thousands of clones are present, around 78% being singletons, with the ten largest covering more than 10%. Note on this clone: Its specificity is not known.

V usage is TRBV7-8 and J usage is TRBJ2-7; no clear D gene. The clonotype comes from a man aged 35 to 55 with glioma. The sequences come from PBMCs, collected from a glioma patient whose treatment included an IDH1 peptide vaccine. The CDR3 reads CASSLSTAYEQYV. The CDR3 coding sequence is TGTGCCAGCAGCTTAAGTACAGCCTACGAGCAGTACGTC.